These 28 T cell receptor beta chains share one sample of origin, sequenced in a study of yellow fever vaccine responses in identical twins (dated by TCRdb to the late 2010s). Libraries were constructed by RT-PCR. TCRdb shows the sequencer as Illumina HiSeq 2500. Through fastp at Q25 and MiXCR, TCRdb rebuilt clones from the public reads, retaining in-frame beta chains. Rows merge per CDR3 protein into single entries with the most common DNA and genes. This sample holds more than 2,500 distinct CDR3 sequences; 90% were observed only once. The ten largest clones add up to over 1.5% of the sample. The specimen comprised T cells from blood (PBMCs), unsorted or a sorted subset (not recorded which), sampled before or after yellow fever vaccination (not recorded which). These receptors were obtained from a female donor who received the yellow fever vaccine.

The chain joins TRBV29-1 to TRBJ2-7; possibly TRBD1 for D (5 bases). CDR3 length equals 13 residues. With 1 base removed from V and 3 bases from J, the gap between germline ends came to 10 bases. CDR1 SQVTM and CDR2 ANQGSEA come from the germline V gene. The CDR3 here is CSVEVNTGYEQYF. CDR3 bases: TGCAGCGTTGAAGTCAATACAGGCTACGAGCAGTACTTC.

This chain connects TRBV12-5 to TRBJ1-2, with TRBD1 matching 7 bases. The CDR3 loop spans 15 amino acids. J was trimmed by 2 bases and V by 7 bases; bases with no gene match: 10. Germline V gene lookup returns CDR1 LGHNT and CDR2 FRNRAP. The CDR3 bases are TGTGCTAGTGCTTATTCCGGGACAGCGAACTATGGCTACACCTTC. Its translation is CASAYSGTANYGYTF.

CDR3 in amino acids: CASSHSTLPDEKLFF. Written as DNA, the CDR3 is TGCGCCAGCAGTCATTCGACGCTCCCGGATGAAAAACTGTTTTTT. This chain uses TRBV23-1 with TRBJ1-4, with unresolved D. TRBV23-1 is marked as an open reading frame, function uncertain. V was pared by 3 bases and J by 6 bases, with 14 bases between. This CDR3 is built from 15 residues.

This sequence joins TRBV7-9 and TRBJ1-1; D is unclear. V was pared by 4 bases and J by 4 bases, with 7 bases between. The CDR3 covers 12 residues. Per germline, CDR1 SEHNR and CDR2 FQNEAQ (reference sequence). CDR3 region: CASSSPGTEAFF. For the CDR3, the DNA is TGTGCCAGCAGCTCACCGGGCACTGAAGCTTTCTTT. Full variable domain (remainder filled in from reference TRBV7-9 and TRBJ1-1): DTGVSQNPRHKITKRGQNVTFRCDPISEHNRLYWYRQTLGQGPEFLTYFQNEAQLEKSRLLSDRFSAERPKGSFSTLEIQRTEQGDSAMYLCASSSPGTEAFFGQGTRLTVV.

This chain connects TRBV29-1 to TRBJ2-1, with 7 bases matching TRBD1. Per the germline V gene, CDR1 is SQVTM and CDR2 is ANQGSEA. V was pared by 0 bases and J by 2 bases, with 7 bases of the junction left unmatched. CDR3 length: 16 amino acids. The DNA of the CDR3 is TGCAGCGTTGAAGATAATGACAGGGAGCCCTACAATGAGCAGTTCTTC. Protein: CSVEDNDREPYNEQFF.

This clonotype was found once. The chain employs TRBV12-3 or TRBV12-4 and TRBJ1-1, with D hard to call. The CDR3 spans 12 residues. V lost 3 bases to trimming and J lost 7 bases, with 9 bases between them. The DNA of the CDR3 is TGTGCCAGCAGTTTTGCACGGATTGAAGCTTTCTTT. This codes for CASSFARIEAFF.

The chain has TRBV20-1 and TRBJ1-6; TRBD1 aligns across 9 bases. V dropped 6 bases and J dropped 5; count of bases not matched to a gene: 8. The CDR3 extends over 15 amino acids. The germline V gene has CDR1 DFQATT and CDR2 SNEGSKA (reference sequence). CDR3 in DNA: TGCAGTGCCACGACCGGGACAGGGAATAATTCACCCCTCCACTTT. Its protein is CSATTGTGNNSPLHF.

The table lists this clonotype with a few counts. V gene TRBV11-2 combines with J gene TRBJ1-2, with 12 bases identical to TRBD1. The germline V gene encodes CDR1 SGHAT and CDR2 FQNNGV. The CDR3 extends over 15 amino acids. After removal of 5 bases from V and 5 bases from J, the junction contained 6 bases not matched to a gene. The CDR3 nucleotides are TGTGCCAGCAGCCCAGGGGGACAGGGGGCGTATGGCTACACCTTC. It encodes CASSPGGQGAYGYTF.

The rearrangement joins TRBV12-3 or TRBV12-4 to TRBJ2-3; 10 bases agree with TRBD2. The J segment lost 6 bases and the V segment lost 6 bases, leaving 0 bases of the junction unmatched. The CDR3 length is 12 residues. CDR3 DNA: TGTGCCAGCAGGGGACTAGCGGATACGCAGTATTTT. It yields the protein CASRGLADTQYF.

The V and J genes are TRBV7-6 and TRBJ1-4, with a tentative D call TRBD1 (6 bases). Germline lookup yields CDR1 SGHVS and CDR2 FNYEAQ. V lost 5 bases, J lost 5 bases, and 12 bases lay in between. The CDR3 loop spans 14 amino acids. The CDR3 sequence is CASSKRTANEKLFF. The CDR3 region has the DNA TGTGCCAGCAGCAAGAGGACAGCGAATGAAAAACTGTTTTTT.

The genes are TRBV12-3 or TRBV12-4 and TRBJ1-1; D gene uncertain. The CDR3 runs to 15 residues. Trimming cost V 5 bases and J 5 bases, with 18 bases left between them. CDR3 protein: CASSPQGGPGTEAFF. The CDR3 DNA reads TGTGCCAGCAGTCCCCAAGGAGGTCCGGGGACTGAAGCTTTCTTT.

V is TRBV4-1 and J is TRBJ1-2; perhaps TRBD1 as D (6 bases). V was clipped by 1 base and J by 3 bases, with 12 bases between them. In germline, CDR1 is MGHRA, CDR2 YSYEKL. The CDR3 runs to 15 residues. CDR3 residues: CASSQVQGHYYGYTF. CDR3 sequence (DNA): TGCGCCAGCAGCCAAGTTCAGGGGCATTACTATGGCTACACCTTC.

The V and J genes are TRBV18 and TRBJ2-5; TRBD2 matches 7 bases. V trimming: 4 bases; J trimming: 0 bases; junction bases outside the gene matches: 5. The CDR3 length is 15 residues. The germline V gene encodes CDR1 KGHSH and CDR2 LQKENI. CDR3 nucleotides: TGTGCCAGCTCACGGCTTCGGGGGGACCAAGAGACCCAGTACTTC. It specifies CASSRLRGDQETQYF.

The chain links TRBV11-1 to TRBJ1-1, with D tentatively TRBD1 (6 bases). The CDR3 is 14 amino acids. CDR1 SGHAT and CDR2 FQDESV come from the germline V gene (reference sequence). V dropped 4 bases and J dropped 1 base, with 10 bases sitting between them. The CDR3 bases are TGTGCCAGCAGCTGGGACACCAGGAACACTGAAGCTTTCTTT. Its protein product is CASSWDTRNTEAFF. Using reference TRBV11-1 and TRBJ1-1 for the parts outside the CDR3, the full variable domain is EAEVAQSPRYKITEKSQAVAFWCDPISGHATLYWYRQILGQGPELLVQFQDESVVDDSQLPKDRFSAERLKGVDSTLKIQPAELGDSAMYLCASSWDTRNTEAFFGQGTRLTVV.

This chain links TRBV11-3 with TRBJ2-3; 12 bases map to TRBD2. V was pared by 2 bases and J by 2 bases, with 5 bases of the junction left unmatched. Looked up from germline, CDR1 is SGHNT and CDR2 is YENEEA. The CDR3 is 17 amino acids. CDR3 protein: CASSLTSGRFDTDTQYF. Here the CDR3 DNA reads TGTGCCAGCAGCTTAACTAGCGGGAGGTTTGACACAGATACGCAGTATTTT.

Here the CDR3 reads CASSEKAPGNYNEQFF. The CDR3 bases are TGTGCCAGCAGTGAAAAAGCCCCGGGGAACTACAATGAGCAGTTCTTC. The chain combines TRBV6-1 with TRBJ2-1; maybe TRBD2 (5 bases). Looked up from germline, CDR1 is MNHNS and CDR2 is SASEGT. This CDR3 contains 16 residues. V was trimmed by 2 bases and J by 3 bases, leaving 14 bases between them.

V gene TRBV15 combines with J gene TRBJ1-5, with D uncertain. The germline V gene has CDR1 LNHNV and CDR2 YYDKDF (reference sequence). V lost 3 bases and J lost 4, with 7 bases in between. There are 13 residues in the CDR3. The CDR3 DNA reads as TGTGCCACCAGCAGGGAGGGTAATCAGCCCCAGCATTTT. This codes for CATSREGNQPQHF.

The chain combines TRBV29-1 with TRBJ2-7; 9 bases map to TRBD2. J gave up 5 bases and V 6 bases, and 23 bases lay outside the gene matches. The CDR3 loop spans 18 amino acids. Germline CDR1 is SQVTM and CDR2 is ANQGSEA. CDR3 nucleotides: TGCAGCGTCCTACCACATTCCCCACTAGCGGGTATTGGGAACGAGCAGTACTTC. It encodes CSVLPHSPLAGIGNEQYF.

The J gene is TRBJ2-7, the V gene TRBV2; D remains ambiguous. CDR3 size: 12 residues. V gave up 0 bases and J gave up 3 bases, with 3 bases separating them. In germline, CDR1 is SNHLY, CDR2 FYNNEI. The CDR3 loop reads CASSEAFYEQYF. CDR3 sequence (DNA): TGTGCCAGCAGTGAAGCGTTCTACGAGCAGTACTTC. The variable domain in full, completed from reference TRBV2 and TRBJ2-7, reads EPEVTQTPSHQVTQMGQEVILRCVPISNHLYFYWYRQILGQKVEFLVSFYNNEISEKSEIFDDQFSVERPDGSNFTLKIRSTKLEDSAMYFCASSEAFYEQYFGPGTRLTVT.

The chain has TRBV12-3 or TRBV12-4 and TRBJ2-7, with 8 bases that match TRBD1. V lost 5 bases and J lost 1; bases outside the gene matches: 7. This CDR3 is 15 amino acids long. In DNA, the CDR3 is TGTGCCAGCAGTCGTCCGACAGGGGTGTCCTACGAGCAGTACTTC. Residues: CASSRPTGVSYEQYF.

The chain combines TRBV23-1 with TRBJ1-2, with D maybe TRBD1 (5 bases). TRBV23-1 is assigned to the ORF class and has an uncertain function. The CDR3 sequence is 15 residues long. V gave up 0 bases and J gave up 7 bases, with 15 bases separating them. CDR3 amino acids: CASSQSSGIGCGYTF. Here the CDR3 DNA reads TGCGCCAGCAGTCAATCATCAGGGATCGGCTGTGGCTACACCTTC.

V usage is TRBV4-3 and J usage is TRBJ1-6; 7 bases map to TRBD1. The V gene's germline CDR1 is LGHNA and CDR2 YSLEER. CDR3 length equals 15 residues. V was clipped by 8 bases and J by 4 bases; unmatched bases: 8. CDR3 DNA sequence: TGCGCCAGCCGACGTCCGGGACAGTATAATTCACCCCTCCACTTT. Its translation is CASRRPGQYNSPLHF.

The V and J genes are TRBV5-5 and TRBJ1-5, with 8 bases that match TRBD1. The CDR3 runs 17 residues. Trimming at V came to 0 bases and at J to 3 bases, leaving 8 bases not matched to a gene. Germline CDR1 SGHKS, CDR2 YYEKEE (reference sequence). CDR3: CASSLAVTGANNQPQHF. DNA for the CDR3: TGTGCCAGCAGCTTGGCTGTGACAGGGGCGAACAATCAGCCCCAGCATTTT.

The chain joins TRBV11-1 to TRBJ2-4; D possibly corresponds to TRBD2 (5 bases). The CDR3 has 15 amino acids. Germline CDR1 SGHAT, CDR2 FQDESV (reference sequence). V gave up 5 bases and J gave up 6 bases, with 17 bases separating them. This CDR3 reads CASSADGKSTNIQYF. In DNA, the CDR3 is TGTGCCAGCAGCGCCGACGGGAAGTCTACAAACATTCAGTACTTC.

This chain links TRBV19 with TRBJ2-1, with D possibly TRBD2 on 6 matching bases. This CDR3 is 14 amino acids long. V lost 7 bases and J 1 base, leaving 11 bases between the germline ends. The V gene's germline CDR1 is LNHDA and CDR2 SQIVND (reference sequence). The CDR3 sequence is CASISGPSYNEQFF. CDR3 DNA sequence: TGTGCCAGTATAAGCGGGCCTTCCTACAATGAGCAGTTCTTC.

The V gene is TRBV11-2, the J gene TRBJ2-4; 9 bases fit TRBD2. The J segment lost 6 bases and the V segment lost 2 bases, leaving 11 bases of the junction unmatched. The length of the CDR3 is 17 residues. CDR1 and CDR2 from the germline V gene are SGHAT and FQNNGV. The CDR3 DNA is TGTGCCAGCAGCTTATACAATGCGGGAGGGCAAGGAAACATTCAGTACTTC. This sequence encodes CASSLYNAGGQGNIQYF.

J is TRBJ2-7 and V is TRBV11-1; D call uncertain. The CDR3 sequence is 14 residues long. With 2 bases removed from V and 0 bases from J, the gap between germline ends came to 8 bases. Germline lookup yields CDR1 SGHAT and CDR2 FQDESV (reference sequence). CDR3 coding DNA: TGTGCCAGCAGCTTATCGGACGGCTCCTACGAGCAGTACTTC. This translates into CASSLSDGSYEQYF. The whole variable domain, filled in from reference TRBV11-1 and TRBJ2-7, reads EAEVAQSPRYKITEKSQAVAFWCDPISGHATLYWYRQILGQGPELLVQFQDESVVDDSQLPKDRFSAERLKGVDSTLKIQPAELGDSAMYLCASSLSDGSYEQYFGPGTRLTVT.

This chain uses TRBV12-3 or TRBV12-4 with TRBJ1-2; no clear D. Trimming removed 5 bases at V and 8 bases at J, with 12 bases between. This CDR3 has 12 amino acids. The CDR3 DNA sequence: TGTGCCAGCAGTCAAGACTTCATCGGCTACACCTTC. This sequence encodes CASSQDFIGYTF.